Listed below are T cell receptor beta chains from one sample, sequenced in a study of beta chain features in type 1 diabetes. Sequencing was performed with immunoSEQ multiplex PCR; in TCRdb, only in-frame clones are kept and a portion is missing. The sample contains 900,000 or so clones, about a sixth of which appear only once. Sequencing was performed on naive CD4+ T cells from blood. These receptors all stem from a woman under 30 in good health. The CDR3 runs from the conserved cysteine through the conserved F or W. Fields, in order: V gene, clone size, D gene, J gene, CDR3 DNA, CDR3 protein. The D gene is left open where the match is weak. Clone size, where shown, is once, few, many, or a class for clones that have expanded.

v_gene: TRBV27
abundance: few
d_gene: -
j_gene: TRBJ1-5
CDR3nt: TGTGCCAGCAGATCGGGTACCAATCAGCCCCAGCATTTT
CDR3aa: CASRSGTNQPQHF

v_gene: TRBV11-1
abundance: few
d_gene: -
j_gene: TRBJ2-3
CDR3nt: TGTGCCAGCGCTAGCCTAAATACGCAGTATTTT
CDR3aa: CASASLNTQYF

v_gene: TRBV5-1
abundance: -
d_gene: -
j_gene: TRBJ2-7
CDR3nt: TGCGCCAGCGGGGACGGAGCCTACGAGCAGTACTTC
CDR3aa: CASGDGAYEQYF

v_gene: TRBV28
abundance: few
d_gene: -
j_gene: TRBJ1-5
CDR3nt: TGTGCCAGCAGTCTCCCCGCAGGATTTCGGGATCAGCCCCAGCATTTT
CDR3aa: CASSLPAGFRDQPQHF

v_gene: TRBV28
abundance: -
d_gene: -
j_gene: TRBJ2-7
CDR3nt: TGTGCCAGCACCCCAGGCTGGGGTTCGGACGAGCAGTACTTC
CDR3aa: CASTPGWGSDEQYF

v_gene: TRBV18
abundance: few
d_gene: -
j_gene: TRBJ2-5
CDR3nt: TGTGCCAGCTCACCACTAGCACAGACCCAGTACTTC
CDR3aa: CASSPLAQTQYF

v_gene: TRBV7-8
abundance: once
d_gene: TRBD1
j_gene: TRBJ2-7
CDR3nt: TGTGCCAGCAGCGCACAGAGGGACAGGCCGTCCTACGAGCAGTACTTC
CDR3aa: CASSAQRDRPSYEQYF

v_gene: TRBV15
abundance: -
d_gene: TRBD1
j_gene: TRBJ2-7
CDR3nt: TGTGCCACCAGCAGAGATCCGGGACAGGGCCACGAGCAGTACTTC
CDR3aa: CATSRDPGQGHEQYF

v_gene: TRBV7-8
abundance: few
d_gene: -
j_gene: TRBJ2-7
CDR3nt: TGTGCCAGCAGCTTAGAACGGGTACCCTACGAGCAGTACTTC
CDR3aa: CASSLERVPYEQYF

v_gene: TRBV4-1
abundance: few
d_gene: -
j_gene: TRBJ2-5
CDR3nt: TGCGCCAGCAGCCAAGTTGTAACAGGCGGGGAGACCCAGTACTTC
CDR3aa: CASSQVVTGGETQYF

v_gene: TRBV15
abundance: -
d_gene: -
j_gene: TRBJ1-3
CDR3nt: TGTGCCACCAGCAAGCGAAGCTCTGGAAACACCATATATTTT
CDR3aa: CATSKRSSGNTIYF

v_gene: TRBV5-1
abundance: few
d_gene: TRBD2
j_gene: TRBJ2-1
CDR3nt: TGCGCCAGCAGCAGGCGGGAGGGGAATGAGCAGTTCTTC
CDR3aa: CASSRREGNEQFF

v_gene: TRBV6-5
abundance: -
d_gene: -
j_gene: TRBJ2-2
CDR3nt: TGTGCCAGCAACCCCGTAGGTACCGGGGAGCTGTTTTTT
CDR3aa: CASNPVGTGELFF

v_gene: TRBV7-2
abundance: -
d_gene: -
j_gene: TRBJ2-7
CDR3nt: TGTGCCAGCAGACGGACGAGGGGGAACTACGAGCAGTACTTC
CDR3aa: CASRRTRGNYEQYF

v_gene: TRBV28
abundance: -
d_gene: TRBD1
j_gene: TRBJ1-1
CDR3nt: TGTGCCAGCAGTCGATCAGGGGGAAGAGGAACTGAAGCTTTCTTT
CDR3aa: CASSRSGGRGTEAFF

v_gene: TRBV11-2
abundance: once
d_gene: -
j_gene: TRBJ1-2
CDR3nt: TGTGCCAGCAGCTTAGATCTGGCAGGGGCCGTCTCTGGCTACACCTTC
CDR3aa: CASSLDLAGAVSGYTF

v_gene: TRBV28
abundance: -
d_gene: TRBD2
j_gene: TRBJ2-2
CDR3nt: TGTGCCAGCAGTTCGCCGGGAGGATACGGGGAGCTGTTTTTT
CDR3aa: CASSSPGGYGELFF

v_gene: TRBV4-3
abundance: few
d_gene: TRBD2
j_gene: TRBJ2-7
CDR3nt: TGCGCCAGCAGCCAAGAAGTTACTAGCGGGGGCACCTACGAGCAGTACTTC
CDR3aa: CASSQEVTSGGTYEQYF

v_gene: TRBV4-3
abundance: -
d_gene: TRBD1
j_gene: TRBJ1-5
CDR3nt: TGCGCCAGCAGCCAAGAACCGGGACAGGGGCCCCAGAAGGGCAATCAGCCCCAGCATTTT
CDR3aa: CASSQEPGQGPQKGNQPQHF

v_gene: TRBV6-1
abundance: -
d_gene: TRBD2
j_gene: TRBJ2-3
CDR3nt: TGTGCCAGCAGGCCAGCGGGAGGCGGGGATACGCAGTATTTT
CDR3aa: CASRPAGGGDTQYF

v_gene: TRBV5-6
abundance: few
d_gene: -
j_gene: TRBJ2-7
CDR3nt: TGTGCCAGCAGCCCCGGGACAAACTACGAGCAGTACTTC
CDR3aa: CASSPGTNYEQYF

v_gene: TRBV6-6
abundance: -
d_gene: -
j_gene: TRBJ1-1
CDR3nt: TGTGCCACTCAAAAGGGGGGTACTGAAGCTTTCTTT
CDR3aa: CATQKGGTEAFF